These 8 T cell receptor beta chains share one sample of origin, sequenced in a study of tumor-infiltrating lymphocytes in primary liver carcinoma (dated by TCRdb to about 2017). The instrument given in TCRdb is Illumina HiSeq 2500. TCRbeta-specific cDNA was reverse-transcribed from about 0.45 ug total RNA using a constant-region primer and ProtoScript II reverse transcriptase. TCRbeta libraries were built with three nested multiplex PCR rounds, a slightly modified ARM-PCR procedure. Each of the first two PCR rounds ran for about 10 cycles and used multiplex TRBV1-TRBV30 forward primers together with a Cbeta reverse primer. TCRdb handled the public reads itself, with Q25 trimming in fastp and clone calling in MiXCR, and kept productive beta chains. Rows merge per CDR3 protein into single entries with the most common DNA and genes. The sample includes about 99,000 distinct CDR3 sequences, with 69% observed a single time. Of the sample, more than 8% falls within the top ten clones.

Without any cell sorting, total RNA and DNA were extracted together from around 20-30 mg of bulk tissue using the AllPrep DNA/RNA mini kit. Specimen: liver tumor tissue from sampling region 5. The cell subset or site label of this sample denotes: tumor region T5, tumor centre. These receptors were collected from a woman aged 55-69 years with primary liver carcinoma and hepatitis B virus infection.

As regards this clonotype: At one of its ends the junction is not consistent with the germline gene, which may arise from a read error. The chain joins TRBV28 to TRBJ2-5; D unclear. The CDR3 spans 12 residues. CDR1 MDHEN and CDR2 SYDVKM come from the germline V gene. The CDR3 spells CVSSFLQETQYF. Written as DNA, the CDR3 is TGTGTCAGCAGTTTTCTCCAAGAGACCCAGTACTTC.

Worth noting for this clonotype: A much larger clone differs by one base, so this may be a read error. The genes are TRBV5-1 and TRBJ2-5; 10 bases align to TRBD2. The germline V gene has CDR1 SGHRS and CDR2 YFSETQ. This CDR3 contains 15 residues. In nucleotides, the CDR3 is TGCGCCAGCAGCAGAGGGACTAGCGCCTCAGAGACCAAGTACTTC. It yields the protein CASSRGTSASETKYF.

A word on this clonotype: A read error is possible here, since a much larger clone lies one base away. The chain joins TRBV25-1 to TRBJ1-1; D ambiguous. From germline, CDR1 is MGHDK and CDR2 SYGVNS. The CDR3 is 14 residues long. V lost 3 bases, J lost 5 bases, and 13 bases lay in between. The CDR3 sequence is CASSDSAAGTEAFF. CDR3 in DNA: TGTGCCAGCAGTGACAGTGCAGCGGGAACTGAAGCTTTCTTT.

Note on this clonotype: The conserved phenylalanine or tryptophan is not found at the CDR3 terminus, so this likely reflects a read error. The CDR3 DNA follows: TGTGCCAGCAGCTTATGGGTGGGGAGTAGCGGGGGCCCCGGGGAGCTGTTTGTT. It encodes CASSLWVGSSGGPGELFV. The chain joins TRBV11-2 to TRBJ2-2, with 9 positions matching TRBD2. The junction had 13 bases not matched to a gene; V was cut back by 2 bases and J by 6 bases. This CDR3 has 18 residues. Looked up from germline, CDR1 is SGHAT and CDR2 is FQNNGV.

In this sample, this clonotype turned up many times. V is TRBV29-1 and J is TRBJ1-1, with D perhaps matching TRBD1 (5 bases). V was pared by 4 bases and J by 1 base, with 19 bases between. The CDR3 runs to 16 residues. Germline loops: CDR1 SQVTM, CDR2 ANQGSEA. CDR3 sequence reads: CSVVGLEGWRNTEAFF. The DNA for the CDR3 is TGCAGCGTTGTAGGTCTGGAGGGGTGGAGGAACACTGAAGCTTTCTTT.

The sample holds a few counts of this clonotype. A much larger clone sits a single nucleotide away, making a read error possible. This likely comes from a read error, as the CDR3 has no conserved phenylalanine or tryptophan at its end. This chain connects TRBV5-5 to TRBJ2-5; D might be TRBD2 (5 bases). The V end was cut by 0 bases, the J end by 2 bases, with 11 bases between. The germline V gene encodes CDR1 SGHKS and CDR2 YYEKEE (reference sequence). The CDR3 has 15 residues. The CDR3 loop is CASSLALAPQETQYI. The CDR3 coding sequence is TGTGCCAGCAGCTTGGCATTAGCGCCTCAAGAGACCCAGTACATC.

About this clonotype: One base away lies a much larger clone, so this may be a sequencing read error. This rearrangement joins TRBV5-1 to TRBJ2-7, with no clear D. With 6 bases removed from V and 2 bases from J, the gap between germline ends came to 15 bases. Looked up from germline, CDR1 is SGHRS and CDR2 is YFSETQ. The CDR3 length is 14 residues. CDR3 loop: CASILQSRAYEQYF. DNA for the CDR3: TGCGCCAGCATTCTTCAGTCCCGTGCCTACGAGCAGTACTTC.

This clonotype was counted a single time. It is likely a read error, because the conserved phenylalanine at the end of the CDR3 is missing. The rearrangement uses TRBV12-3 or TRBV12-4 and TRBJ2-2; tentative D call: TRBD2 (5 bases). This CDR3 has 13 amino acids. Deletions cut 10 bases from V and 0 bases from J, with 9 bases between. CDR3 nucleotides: TGTGCCACGGGGTTGGCGAACACCGGGGAGCTGTTTCTT. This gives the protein CATGLANTGELFL.